This passage covers 17 T cell receptor beta chains from one sample sequenced in a study of control samples from healthy donors and cancer patients. Only in-frame clones appear in the TCRdb table, and some are missing; sequencing was by immunoSEQ multiplex PCR. The data contain some 110,000 clones, roughly 92% of them singletons. Specimen: blood. The receptors were gathered from a man under 40 in good health.

The rearrangement links TRBV5-1 to TRBJ2-3; tentatively, D is TRBD2 (5 bases). Per germline, CDR1 SGHRS and CDR2 YFSETQ. Trimming removed 5 bases from V and 6 bases from J, with 19 bases in between. The CDR3 is 15 residues long. CDR3 sequence (DNA): TGCGCCAGCAGGCTAGCACAAATATCCGGGGATACGCAGTATTTT. Translated: CASRLAQISGDTQYF. Full variable domain (rest looked up from reference TRBV5-1 and TRBJ2-3): KAGVTQTPRYLIKTRGQQVTLSCSPISGHRSVSWYQQTPGQGLQFLFEYFSETQRNKGNFPGRFSGRQFSNSRSEMNVSTLELGDSALYLCASRLAQISGDTQYFGPGTRLTVL.

The chain joins TRBV4-1 to TRBJ1-2, with TRBD1 matching 8 bases. The V and J ends lost 2 bases and 9 bases, in that order; junction bases with no gene match: 14. The length of the CDR3 is 16 residues. Germline values: CDR1 MGHRA, CDR2 YSYEKL. The DNA for the CDR3 is TGCGCCAGCAGCCAATCCCCTTATTCGACAGGGGTAAGCTACACCTTC. Translation gives CASSQSPYSTGVSYTF.

The chain joins TRBV7-9 to TRBJ1-1; the match to TRBD1 covers 10 bases. Trimming took 4 bases from V and 6 from J; bases not matched to a gene: 5. The germline V gene has CDR1 SEHNR and CDR2 FQNEAQ (reference sequence). This CDR3 has 14 amino acids. The CDR3 sequence: CASSSGDRGPEAFF. The CDR3 nucleotides are TGTGCCAGCAGCTCCGGGGACAGGGGCCCTGAAGCTTTCTTT.

This clone was detected only a few times. The chain has TRBV12-5 and TRBJ2-3, with D hard to call. CDR3 size: 13 residues. V shed 2 bases and J shed 10 bases, with 13 bases lying between them. Per the germline V gene, CDR1 is LGHNT and CDR2 is FRNRAP. CDR3 sequence (DNA): TGTGCTAGTGGTTTGTCCCCGGTTACCTCGCAGTATTTT. Protein product: CASGLSPVTSQYF.

This chain links TRBV24-1 with TRBJ2-5, with D tentatively TRBD1 or TRBD2 (6 bases each). The CDR3 covers 13 residues. The V and J ends lost 6 bases and 5 bases respectively, with 12 bases between them. CDR1 is KGHDR, CDR2 SFDVKD, per germline. Here the CDR3 reads CATSLGGAETQYF. CDR3 DNA sequence: TGTGCCACCAGTCTGGGGGGCGCGGAGACCCAGTACTTC.

V and J are TRBV9 and TRBJ1-4; perhaps TRBD1 as D (5 bases). The germline gives CDR1 SGDLS, CDR2 YYNGEE. Deletions cut 5 bases from V and 9 bases from J, with 14 bases between. The CDR3 extends over 13 amino acids. The CDR3, as DNA: TGTGCCAGCAGTCAAGGGGAAGGGAAAAAACTGTTTTTT. The encoded protein is CASSQGEGKKLFF.

The rearrangement links TRBV2 to TRBJ1-1; the D is unclear. With 3 bases removed from V and 0 bases from J, the gap between germline ends came to 5 bases. CDR3 length: 13 residues. The germline gives CDR1 SNHLY, CDR2 FYNNEI. The CDR3 loop is CASSDRLNTEAFF. The CDR3 DNA sequence: TGTGCCAGCAGTGACAGATTGAACACTGAAGCTTTCTTT.

The chain links TRBV2 to TRBJ2-1, with D perhaps matching TRBD1 (5 bases). Germline V gene sequence: CDR1 SNHLY, CDR2 FYNNEI. Trimming shortened V by 6 bases and J by 10 bases, and 10 bases separated the two germline ends. The CDR3 sequence is 11 residues long. The CDR3 region is CASRTVREQFF. As DNA, the CDR3 is TGTGCCAGCAGGACAGTGAGGGAGCAGTTCTTC. The full variable domain, completed using reference TRBV2 and TRBJ2-1, is EPEVTQTPSHQVTQMGQEVILRCVPISNHLYFYWYRQILGQKVEFLVSFYNNEISEKSEIFDDQFSVERPDGSNFTLKIRSTKLEDSAMYFCASRTVREQFFGPGTRLTVL.

The rearrangement uses TRBV6-5 and TRBJ2-1; possible D gene TRBD2, 6 bases. The CDR3 spans 14 residues. The V gene lost 2 bases and the J gene lost 5 bases, with 10 bases spanning the gap. CDR1 and CDR2 (germline): MNHEY, SVGAGI. The CDR3 nucleotides are TGTGCCAGCAGTTACGGAGGGGCGAACAATGAGCAGTTCTTC. It yields the protein CASSYGGANNEQFF.

V usage is TRBV4-2 and J usage is TRBJ1-6, with D possibly TRBD1 on 5 matching bases. Trimming took 1 base from V and 8 from J, leaving 12 bases between them. Germline assignment: CDR1 LGHNA and CDR2 YNFKEQ. The CDR3 is 15 amino acids. The CDR3 sequence: CASSQGGTVYSPLHF. The CDR3 DNA sequence: TGTGCCAGCAGCCAAGGAGGGACTGTATATTCACCCCTCCACTTT.

This clone occurred a few times. The chain employs TRBV5-1 and TRBJ2-3; D is unclear. The V and J ends lost 0 bases and 0 bases respectively, with 14 bases between them. Looked up from germline, CDR1 is SGHRS and CDR2 is YFSETQ. The CDR3 is 17 amino acids. CDR3 protein: CASSLDNTGKSTDTQYF. Written as DNA, the CDR3 is TGCGCCAGCAGCTTGGATAATACCGGCAAGAGCACAGATACGCAGTATTTT.

The chain uses TRBV2 and TRBJ1-5, with no clear D. The CDR3 has 13 residues. CDR1 is SNHLY and CDR2 is FYNNEI in the germline V gene. The V end lost 1 base, the J end lost 2 bases, and 3 bases lay between the germline ends. CDR3 residues: CASSEVGNQPQHF. Written as DNA, the CDR3 is TGTGCCAGCAGTGAAGTGGGCAATCAGCCCCAGCATTTT. Combining the CDR3 with reference TRBV2 and TRBJ1-5 gives the whole variable domain EPEVTQTPSHQVTQMGQEVILRCVPISNHLYFYWYRQILGQKVEFLVSFYNNEISEKSEIFDDQFSVERPDGSNFTLKIRSTKLEDSAMYFCASSEVGNQPQHFGDGTRLSIL.

The chain employs TRBV6-4 and TRBJ2-1; D might be TRBD2 (5 bases). V was cut by 3 bases and J by 8 bases, with 17 bases left in between. CDR1 and CDR2 (germline): MRHNA, SNTAGT. The CDR3 totals 15 residues. The CDR3 DNA follows: TGTGCCAGCAGTGAGTACGAAGGAGGTAGCGATGAGCAGTTCTTC. Translated: CASSEYEGGSDEQFF.

The chain couples TRBV2 to TRBJ2-3; possibly TRBD2 for D (5 bases). Trimming removed 6 bases from V and 4 bases from J, with 5 bases in between. The germline CDR1 and CDR2 sequences are SNHLY and FYNNEI. This CDR3 has 11 residues. The CDR3 here is CASREADTQYF. CDR3 DNA sequence: TGTGCCAGCAGGGAGGCAGATACGCAGTATTTT. The full variable domain, its missing parts supplied by reference TRBV2 and TRBJ2-3, is EPEVTQTPSHQVTQMGQEVILRCVPISNHLYFYWYRQILGQKVEFLVSFYNNEISEKSEIFDDQFSVERPDGSNFTLKIRSTKLEDSAMYFCASREADTQYFGPGTRLTVL.

The chain recombines TRBV29-1 with TRBJ1-1; D gene uncertain. Germline CDR1 and CDR2: SQVTM and ANQGSEA. V was pared by 3 bases and J by 3 bases, with 14 bases between. CDR3 length: 14 amino acids. The CDR3 region is CSVDMAAGDTEAFF. For the CDR3, the DNA is TGCAGCGTTGATATGGCCGCCGGGGACACTGAAGCTTTCTTT.

The rearrangement joins TRBV28 to TRBJ1-2; possibly TRBD1 for D (6 bases). The CDR3 is made up of 16 amino acids. Germline CDR1 is MDHEN and CDR2 is SYDVKM. Trimming shortened V by 3 bases and J by 2 bases, and 16 bases separated the two germline ends. In nucleotides, the CDR3 is TGTGCCAGCAGTTTCCCAGGGTCGCAGGGGAACTATGGCTACACCTTC. It translates to CASSFPGSQGNYGYTF.

CDR3 nucleotide sequence: TGTGCCAGCAGCCCTCGACTAGCGGGGGCACCGAGCACAGATACGCAGTATTTT. Its protein product is CASSPRLAGAPSTDTQYF. This sequence joins TRBV7-8 and TRBJ2-3, with 12 bases matching TRBD2. The ends lost 5 bases at V and 0 bases at J; junction bases unmatched: 9. The CDR3 runs 18 residues. In germline, CDR1 is SGHVS, CDR2 FQNEAQ.